These 10 T cell receptor beta chains were all obtained from the same sample, sequenced in a study of a mutant IDH1 vaccine in newly diagnosed glioma. The antigens of these receptors remain unknown. Sample time point: week 5, during vaccination. Every vaccine dose comprised 300 ug of mutant IDH1 20-mer peptide plus topical imiquimod. The protocol was immunoSEQ multiplex PCR, while the TCRdb copy is restricted to in-frame clones and leaves out a portion. Among more than 25,000 clones, around 89% were seen once, and the ten largest hold around a fifth. Sequencing used PBMCs, obtained from a glioma patient whose treatment included an IDH1 peptide vaccine. Every receptor here comes from a man aged 18 to 30 with glioma.

V usage is TRBV6-5 and J usage is TRBJ1-2; possible D gene TRBD1, 6 bases. Between the trimmed V and J ends, which lost 4 bases and 5 bases, there was a span of 17 bases. The CDR3 is 15 residues long. Per germline, CDR1 MNHEY and CDR2 SVGAGI. CDR3 region: CASSSFIQGFYGYTF. The DNA of the CDR3 is TGTGCCAGCAGTTCATTTATACAGGGCTTTTATGGCTACACCTTC.

The chain recombines TRBV19 with TRBJ1-6, with D possibly being TRBD1 (6 bases). Germline V gene data show CDR1 as LNHDA and CDR2 as SQIVND (reference sequence). The CDR3 loop spans 16 amino acids. V lost 8 bases, J lost 0 bases, and 14 bases lay in between. CDR3 coding DNA: TGTGCCAGTCCTGGGGGCAGGAGCTCCTATAATTCACCCCTCCACTTT. Translating it yields CASPGGRSSYNSPLHF.

This rearrangement joins TRBV4-3 to TRBJ2-7; D not certain. The CDR3 covers 14 residues. Germline V gene sequence: CDR1 LGHNA, CDR2 YSLEER. The V gene lost 0 bases and the J gene lost 2 bases, with 8 bases spanning the gap. The CDR3 here is CASSQDPGAYEQYF. DNA for the CDR3: TGCGCCAGCAGCCAAGACCCAGGTGCCTACGAGCAGTACTTC.

The V gene is TRBV9, the J gene TRBJ1-1; 7 bases agree with TRBD1. The V segment lost 3 bases and the J segment 5 bases; nucleotides outside the gene matches: 4. Germline values: CDR1 SGDLS, CDR2 YYNGEE. The CDR3 runs to 13 residues. CDR3 region: CASSAHRGTEAFF. Here the CDR3 DNA reads TGTGCCAGCAGCGCCCACAGGGGAACTGAAGCTTTCTTT.

The V gene is TRBV4-3, the J gene TRBJ1-1; D unresolved. Germline assignment: CDR1 LGHNA and CDR2 YSLEER. V lost 2 bases to trimming and J lost 0 bases, with 4 bases between them. CDR3 length: 13 residues. The CDR3 protein is CASSQQVNTEAFF. DNA of the CDR3: TGCGCCAGCAGCCAACAGGTGAACACTGAAGCTTTCTTT.

The CDR3 nucleotides read TGCAGCGTTGATGGTGGGGCTGGAAACACCATATATTTT. Its protein is CSVDGGAGNTIYF. The V and J genes are TRBV29-1 and TRBJ1-3; D uncertain. This CDR3 is 13 amino acids long. The V gene's germline CDR1 is SQVTM and CDR2 ANQGSEA. V was shortened by 3 bases and J by 2 bases, with 8 bases between the two germline ends.

The J gene is TRBJ2-7, the V gene TRBV30, with 7 bases lining up with TRBD2. The V gene's germline CDR1 is GTSNPN and CDR2 SVGIG (reference sequence). The CDR3 sequence is 14 residues long. Unmatched junction bases numbered 9, after V lost 5 bases and J lost 2 bases. Here the CDR3 reads CAWGLKRGPYEQYF. The CDR3, as DNA: TGTGCCTGGGGGCTTAAGCGGGGTCCCTACGAGCAGTACTTC.

V is TRBV4-1 and J is TRBJ2-4; 12 nucleotides agree with TRBD2. Losses at the gene ends were 2 bases for V and 6 bases for J; bases not matched to a gene: 17. Germline assignment: CDR1 MGHRA and CDR2 YSYEKL. The CDR3 runs 20 residues. The CDR3 DNA is TGCGCCAGCAGCCAATCATGGGCTAGCGGGAGGGCCGGTACTGGAAACATTCAGTACTTC. It is translated as CASSQSWASGRAGTGNIQYF.

This chain joins TRBV6-5 and TRBJ2-2, with 8 bases fitting TRBD1. This CDR3 contains 14 residues. After removal of 4 bases from V and 8 bases from J, the junction contained 6 bases not matched to a gene. Germline CDR1 reads MNHEY; CDR2 reads SVGAGI. The CDR3 sequence: CASSSKTGVGELFF. DNA for the CDR3: TGTGCCAGCAGTTCGAAGACAGGGGTAGGGGAGCTGTTTTTT.

This clone was seen more than once but under ten times. The V gene is TRBV5-1, the J gene TRBJ1-5; 7 bases align to TRBD1. The CDR3 runs 13 residues. CDR1 SGHRS and CDR2 YFSETQ come from the germline V gene. V was pared by 4 bases and J by 4 bases, with 2 bases of the junction left unmatched. CDR3 coding DNA: TGCGCCAGCAGCACAGGGGCGAATCAGCCCCAGCATTTT. This translates into CASSTGANQPQHF.